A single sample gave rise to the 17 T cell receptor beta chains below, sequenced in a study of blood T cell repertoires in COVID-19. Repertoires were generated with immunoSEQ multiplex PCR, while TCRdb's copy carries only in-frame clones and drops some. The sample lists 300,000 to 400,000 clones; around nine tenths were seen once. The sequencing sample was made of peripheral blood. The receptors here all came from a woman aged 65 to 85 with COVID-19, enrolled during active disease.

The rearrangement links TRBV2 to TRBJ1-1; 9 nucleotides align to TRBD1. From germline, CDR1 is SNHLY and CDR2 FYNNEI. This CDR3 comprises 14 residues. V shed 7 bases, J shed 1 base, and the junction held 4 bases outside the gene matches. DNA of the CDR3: TGTGCCAGCACACTACAGGGGGCGAACACTGAAGCTTTCTTT. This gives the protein CASTLQGANTEAFF.

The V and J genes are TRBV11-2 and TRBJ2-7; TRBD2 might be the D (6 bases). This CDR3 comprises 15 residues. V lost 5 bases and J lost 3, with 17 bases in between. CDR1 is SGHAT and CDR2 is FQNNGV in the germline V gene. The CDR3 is CASSVGAGVLYEQYF. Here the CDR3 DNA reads TGTGCCAGCAGCGTGGGAGCGGGTGTGCTCTACGAGCAGTACTTC.

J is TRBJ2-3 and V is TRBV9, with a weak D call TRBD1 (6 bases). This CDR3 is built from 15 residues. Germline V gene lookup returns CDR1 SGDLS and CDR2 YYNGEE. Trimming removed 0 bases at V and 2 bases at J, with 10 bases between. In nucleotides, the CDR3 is TGTGCCAGCAGCGTAGACGGGGACAACACAGATACGCAGTATTTT. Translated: CASSVDGDNTDTQYF. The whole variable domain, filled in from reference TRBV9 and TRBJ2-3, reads DSGVTQTPKHLITATGQRVTLRCSPRSGDLSVYWYQQSLDQGLQFLIQYYNGEERAKGNILERFSAQQFPDLHSELNLSSLELGDSALYFCASSVDGDNTDTQYFGPGTRLTVL.

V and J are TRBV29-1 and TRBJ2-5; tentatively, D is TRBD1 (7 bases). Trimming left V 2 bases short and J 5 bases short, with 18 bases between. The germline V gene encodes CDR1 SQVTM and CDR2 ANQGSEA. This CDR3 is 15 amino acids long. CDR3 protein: CSVEWSTGAGETQYF. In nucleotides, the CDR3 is TGCAGCGTTGAATGGTCCACAGGGGCGGGGGAGACCCAGTACTTC.

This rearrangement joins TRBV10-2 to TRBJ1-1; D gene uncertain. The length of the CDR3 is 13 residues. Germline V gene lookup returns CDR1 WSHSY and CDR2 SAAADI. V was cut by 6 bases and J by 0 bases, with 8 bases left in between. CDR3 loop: CASRSVLNTEAFF. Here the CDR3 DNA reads TGCGCCAGCAGATCCGTCTTGAACACTGAAGCTTTCTTT.

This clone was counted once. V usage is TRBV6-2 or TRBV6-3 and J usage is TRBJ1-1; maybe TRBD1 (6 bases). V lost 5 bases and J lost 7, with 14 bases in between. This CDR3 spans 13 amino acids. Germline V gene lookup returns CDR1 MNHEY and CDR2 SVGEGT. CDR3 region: CASSQWGHLEAFF. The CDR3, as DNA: TGTGCCAGCAGTCAGTGGGGACATCTTGAAGCTTTCTTT.

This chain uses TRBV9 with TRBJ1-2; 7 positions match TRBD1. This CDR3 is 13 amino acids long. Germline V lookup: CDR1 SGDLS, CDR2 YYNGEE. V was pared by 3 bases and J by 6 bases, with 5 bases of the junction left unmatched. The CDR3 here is CASSGRQGNGYTF. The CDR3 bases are TGTGCCAGCAGCGGAAGACAGGGTAATGGCTACACCTTC.

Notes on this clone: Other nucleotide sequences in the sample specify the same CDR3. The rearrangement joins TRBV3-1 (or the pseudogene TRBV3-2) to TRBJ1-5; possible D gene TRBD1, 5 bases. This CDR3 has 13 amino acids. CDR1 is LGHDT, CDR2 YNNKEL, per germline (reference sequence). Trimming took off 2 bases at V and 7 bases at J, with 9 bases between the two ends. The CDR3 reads CASSQQGEQPQHF. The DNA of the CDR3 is TGTGCCAGCAGCCAACAGGGTGAACAGCCCCAGCATTTT.

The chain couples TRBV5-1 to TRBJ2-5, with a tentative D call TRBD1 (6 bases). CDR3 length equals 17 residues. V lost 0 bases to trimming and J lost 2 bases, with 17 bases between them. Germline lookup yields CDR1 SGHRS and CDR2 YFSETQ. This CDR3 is CASSLVQGLAGQETQYF. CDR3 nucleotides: TGCGCCAGCAGCTTGGTACAGGGTCTAGCTGGGCAAGAGACCCAGTACTTC.

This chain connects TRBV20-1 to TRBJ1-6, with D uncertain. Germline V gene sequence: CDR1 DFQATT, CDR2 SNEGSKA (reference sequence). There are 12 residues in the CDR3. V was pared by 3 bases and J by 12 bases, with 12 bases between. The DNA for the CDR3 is TGCAGTGCTAGTCGAACAGAACAACCCCTCCACTTT. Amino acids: CSASRTEQPLHF.

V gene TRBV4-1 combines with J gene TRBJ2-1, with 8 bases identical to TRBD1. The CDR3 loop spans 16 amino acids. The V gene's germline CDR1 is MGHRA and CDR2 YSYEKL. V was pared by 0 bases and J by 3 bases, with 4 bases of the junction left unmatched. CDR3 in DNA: TGCGCCAGCAGCCAAGAACTCGGACAGGGCTACAATGAGCAGTTCTTC. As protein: CASSQELGQGYNEQFF.

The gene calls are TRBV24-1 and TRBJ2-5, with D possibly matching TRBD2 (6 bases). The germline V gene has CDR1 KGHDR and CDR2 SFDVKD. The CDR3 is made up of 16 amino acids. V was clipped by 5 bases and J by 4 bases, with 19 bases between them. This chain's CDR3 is CATSGYGMGGGETQYF. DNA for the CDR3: TGTGCCACCAGTGGCTACGGAATGGGGGGAGGAGAGACCCAGTACTTC.

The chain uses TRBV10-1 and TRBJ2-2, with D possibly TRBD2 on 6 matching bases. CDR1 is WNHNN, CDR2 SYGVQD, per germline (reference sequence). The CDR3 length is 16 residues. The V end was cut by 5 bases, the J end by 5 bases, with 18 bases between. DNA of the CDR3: TGCGCCAGCAGTCTTAAGGGAGGTGGGAGTACCGGGGAGCTGTTTTTT. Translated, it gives CASSLKGGGSTGELFF.

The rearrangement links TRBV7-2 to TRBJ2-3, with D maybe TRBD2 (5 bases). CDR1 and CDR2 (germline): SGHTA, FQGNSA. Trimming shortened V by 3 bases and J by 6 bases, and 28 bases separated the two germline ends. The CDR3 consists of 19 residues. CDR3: CASSLAALAPELPMDTQYF. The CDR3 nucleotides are TGTGCCAGCAGCTTGGCCGCTCTAGCCCCGGAATTGCCCATGGATACGCAGTATTTT.

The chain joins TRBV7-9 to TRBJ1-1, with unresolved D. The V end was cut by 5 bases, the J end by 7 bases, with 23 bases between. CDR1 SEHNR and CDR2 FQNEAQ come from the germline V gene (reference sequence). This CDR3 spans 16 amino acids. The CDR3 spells CASSPSGGRSKHEAFF. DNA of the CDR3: TGTGCCAGCAGCCCGTCGGGAGGACGGTCGAAGCATGAAGCTTTCTTT.

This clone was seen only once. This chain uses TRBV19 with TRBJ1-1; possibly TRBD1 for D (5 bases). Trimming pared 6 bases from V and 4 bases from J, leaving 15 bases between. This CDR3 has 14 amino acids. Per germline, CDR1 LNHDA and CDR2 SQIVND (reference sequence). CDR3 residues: CASRILGTPTEAFF. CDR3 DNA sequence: TGTGCCAGTAGGATTTTGGGGACTCCCACTGAAGCTTTCTTT.

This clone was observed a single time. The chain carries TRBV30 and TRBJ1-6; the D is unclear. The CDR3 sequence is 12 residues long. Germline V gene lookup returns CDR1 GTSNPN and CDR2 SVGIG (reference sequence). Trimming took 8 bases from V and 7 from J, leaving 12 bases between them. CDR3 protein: CATGRTNSPLHF. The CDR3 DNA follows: TGTGCCACGGGGAGAACCAATTCACCCCTCCACTTT. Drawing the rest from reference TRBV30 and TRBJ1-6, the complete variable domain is SQTIHQWPATLVQPVGSPLSLECTVEGTSNPNLYWYRQAAGRGLQLLFYSVGIGQISSEVPQNLSASRPQDRQFILSSKKLLLSDSGFYLCATGRTNSPLHFGNGTRLTVT.